The TCR beta chain described here comes from a study of blood T cell repertoires in COVID-19. Using immunoSEQ multiplex PCR, the repertoire was profiled, and TCRdb retains in-frame clones only, with some absent. The data show roughly 71,000 clones, just over 85% seen once. Germline trimming cut 7 bases from V and 7 bases from J; bases unmatched to any gene: 10. Germline V CDR1 and CDR2: MNHNY, SVGAGI (reference sequence). The CDR3 is made up of 14 amino acids. This TCR derives from a man aged 25 to 45 with acute or convalescent COVID-19. Sequenced input: peripheral blood. The rearrangement joins TRBV6-6 to TRBJ2-5; 9 bases fit TRBD2. The CDR3 reads CASIVLAGSGTQYF. CDR3 DNA: TGTGCCAGCATTGTCCTAGCGGGGTCGGGGACCCAGTACTTC.